This T cell receptor (beta chain) was sequenced during a study of early T cells in non-severe SARS-CoV-2 infection. The wider study: Bulk RNA from unsorted whole blood was sequenced; chains were unpaired. General observations from the study: Private and CD4 specificities were missed by VDJdb matching, skewed to anti-spike CD8.

Individual cDNA molecules received unique molecular identifiers. Each CDR3 protein is one row after TCRdb ran MiXCR on the 5' RACE reads. The sample includes approximately 81,000 distinct CDR3 sequences, over 10% seen only once; the top ten take nearly 6%. The V gene's germline CDR1 is DFQATT and CDR2 SNEGSKA (reference sequence). The CDR3 spans 15 residues. The V gene end was trimmed by 3 bases and the J gene end by 0 bases; junction bases not matched to a gene: 7. Of note for this clonotype: Its antigen remains unknown.

Sequenced input: whole blood. J is TRBJ2-7 and V is TRBV20-1; TRBD2 aligns across 8 bases. The clonotype originates from an adult who was a healthcare worker with PCR-confirmed SARS-CoV-2 infection or an uninfected control (not recorded which). CDR3 region: CSASEVAGSSYEQYF. In DNA form, the CDR3 reads TGCAGTGCTAGTGAAGTAGCGGGGAGCTCCTACGAGCAGTACTTC.